What follows describes a single T cell receptor (beta chain). The V and J ends lost 5 bases and 4 bases, in that order; junction bases with no gene match: 2. This CDR3 is 13 amino acids long. The germline CDR1 and CDR2 sequences are SNHLY and FYNNEI. Measured with immunoSEQ multiplex PCR; TCRdb has only the in-frame clones, and not every one. The table includes about 83,000 clones, around 90% detected once. These data come from a study of T cell changes during pregnancy in multiple sclerosis. The V call is TRBV2, the J call TRBJ2-1, with 7 bases fitting TRBD2. The receptor's source is a female donor in good health, serving as a control in a pregnancy study. Some clones in this sample may be carry-over from other donors' samples. Source: PBMCs, taken in the first trimester of pregnancy. CDR3 amino acids: CASSFSGYNEQFF. The CDR3 DNA reads as TGTGCCAGCAGTTTTAGCGGGTACAATGAGCAGTTCTTC.